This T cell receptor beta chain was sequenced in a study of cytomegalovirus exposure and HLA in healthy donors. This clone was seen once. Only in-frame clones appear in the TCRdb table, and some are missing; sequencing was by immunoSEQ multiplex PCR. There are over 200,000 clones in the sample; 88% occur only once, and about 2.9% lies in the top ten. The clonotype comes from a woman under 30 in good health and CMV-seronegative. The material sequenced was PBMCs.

DNA of the CDR3: TGTGCCAGCAGCTCCCCCGGGATTAGTGAGCAGTTCTTC. This translates into CASSSPGISEQFF. The chain couples TRBV5-4 to TRBJ2-1, with D perhaps TRBD2 (5 bases). Germline V gene sequence: CDR1 SGHNT, CDR2 YYREEE (reference sequence). Between the trimmed V and J ends, which lost 3 bases and 9 bases, there was a span of 13 bases. The CDR3 runs to 13 residues. The full variable domain, rest sourced from reference TRBV5-4 and TRBJ2-1, is ETGVTQSPTHLIKTRGQQVTLRCSSQSGHNTVSWYQQALGQGPQFIFQYYREEENGRGNFPPRFSGLQFPNYSSELNVNALELDDSALYLCASSSPGISEQFFGPGTRLTVL.